The 29 T cell receptor beta chains reported below all come from one sample, sequenced in a study of regulatory T cells in long-lasting Graves disease. Time point meaning: newly diagnosed GD, antithyroid drugs for less than 3 months. With RNA extracted from PBMCs as input, the TCR library was made. Libraries of TCR beta came from iRepertoire HTBI primers plus Arm-PCR of CDR3 regions. Using its own MiXCR run on the multiplex PCR reads, TCRdb lists one record per CDR3 protein. The sample shows 420,000 or so distinct CDR3 sequences, over 15% of them seen only once. The data also belong to a second study, concerning T cells in Graves' hyperthyroidism and ophthalmopathy.

This specimen consisted of peripheral blood mononuclear cells (PBMCs), obtained at new diagnosis, from a patient treated with antithyroid drugs. Receptor source: a woman between 18 and 30 years old with Graves disease.

This clonotype occurred many times. This chain connects TRBV13 to TRBJ2-7, with a possible D match to TRBD1 (7 bases). With 4 bases removed from V and 7 bases from J, the gap between germline ends came to 17 bases. Per germline, CDR1 PRHDT and CDR2 FYEKMQ (reference sequence). The CDR3 covers 14 residues. This chain's CDR3 is CASSWRDSLEEQYF. The CDR3, as DNA: TGTGCCAGCAGCTGGAGGGACAGTTTGGAGGAGCAGTACTTC. Combining the CDR3 with reference TRBV13 and TRBJ2-7 gives the whole variable domain AAGVIQSPRHLIKEKRETATLKCYPIPRHDTVYWYQQGPGQDPQFLISFYEKMQSDKGSIPDRFSAQQFSDYHSELNMSSLELGDSALYFCASSWRDSLEEQYFGPGTRLTVT.

The genes are TRBV19 and TRBJ2-1; a possible D gene is TRBD2 (5 bases). This CDR3 has 14 residues. In germline, CDR1 is LNHDA, CDR2 SQIVND (reference sequence). The V end lost 7 bases, the J end lost 2 bases, and 12 bases lay between the germline ends. This CDR3 reads CASNDGNTYNEQFF. The CDR3 DNA sequence: TGTGCCAGTAATGACGGGAATACCTACAATGAGCAGTTCTTC.

The sample holds a few counts of this clonotype. The V and J genes are TRBV12-5 and TRBJ2-1; no clear D gene. The CDR3 has 11 residues. Per the germline V gene, CDR1 is LGHNT and CDR2 is FRNRAP. The V and J ends lost 2 bases and 5 bases respectively, with 1 base between them. CDR3 sequence (DNA): TGTGCTAGTGGTTTGCACAATGAGCAGTTCTTC. It translates to CASGLHNEQFF.

V gene TRBV28 combines with J gene TRBJ2-6; D might be TRBD2 (6 bases). This CDR3 has 16 residues. Trimming removed 5 bases at V and 0 bases at J, with 11 bases between. Germline values: CDR1 MDHEN, CDR2 SYDVKM. This CDR3 reads CASSPPEGSGANVLTF. The CDR3 region has the DNA TGTGCCAGCAGTCCGCCGGAGGGCTCTGGGGCCAACGTCCTGACTTTC. Complete variable domain (other parts from reference TRBV28 and TRBJ2-6): DVKVTQSSRYLVKRTGEKVFLECVQDMDHENMFWYRQDPGLGLRLIYFSYDVKMKEKGDIPEGYSVSREKKERFSLILESASTNQTSMYLCASSPPEGSGANVLTFGAGSRLTVL.

This clonotype was observed many times. The chain uses TRBV28 and TRBJ2-7; the match to TRBD1 covers 12 bases. Trimming took 6 bases from V and 1 from J; bases not matched to a gene: 4. The V gene's germline CDR1 is MDHEN and CDR2 SYDVKM. The CDR3 is made up of 15 amino acids. The CDR3 loop is CASRVGQGASYEQYF. Written as DNA, the CDR3 is TGTGCCAGCAGGGTGGGACAGGGGGCATCCTACGAGCAGTACTTC. The full variable domain, with the rest looked up from reference TRBV28 and TRBJ2-7, is DVKVTQSSRYLVKRTGEKVFLECVQDMDHENMFWYRQDPGLGLRLIYFSYDVKMKEKGDIPEGYSVSREKKERFSLILESASTNQTSMYLCASRVGQGASYEQYFGPGTRLTVT.

This clonotype was counted at least ten times. The V and J genes are TRBV28 and TRBJ2-7; D not certain. Deletions cut 6 bases from V and 1 base from J, with 13 bases between. The CDR3 has 14 residues. CDR1 and CDR2 from the germline V gene are MDHEN and SYDVKM. For the CDR3, the DNA is TGTGCCAGCAGCTCCCGGCGCAGTTCCTACGAGCAGTACTTC. This gives the protein CASSSRRSSYEQYF.

The chain links TRBV20-1 to TRBJ2-7; TRBD2 matches at 14 bases. The CDR3 extends over 17 amino acids. Germline-derived CDR1 and CDR2 are DFQATT and SNEGSKA (reference sequence). The V segment lost 0 bases and the J segment 3 bases; nucleotides outside the gene matches: 7. The CDR3 nucleotides read TGCAGTGCTAGAGACCCCAGGACTAGCGGGAGGAACTACGAGCAGTACTTC. Translating gives CSARDPRTSGRNYEQYF.

This chain connects TRBV29-1 to TRBJ1-3, with D unclear. V gave up 3 bases and J gave up 0 bases, with 12 bases separating them. From germline, CDR1 is SQVTM and CDR2 ANQGSEA. The CDR3 is made up of 15 amino acids. The CDR3, as DNA: TGCAGCGTTGATGTGGGCCTACACTCTGGAAACACCATATATTTT. This sequence encodes CSVDVGLHSGNTIYF.

There are many counts of this clonotype. The CDR3 DNA is TGTGCCAGCAGTGTACGGGCGTCTCGTCTCCAAGAGACCCAGTACTTC. Translation: CASSVRASRLQETQYF. The chain joins TRBV6-1 to TRBJ2-5; the D is unclear. CDR1 and CDR2 (germline): MNHNS, SASEGT. CDR3 size: 16 residues. V was clipped by 4 bases and J by 1 base, with 16 bases between them.

This clonotype was recorded at least ten times. The rearrangement joins TRBV27 to TRBJ2-7, with 10 bases fitting TRBD1. Germline CDR1 and CDR2: MNHEY and SMNVEV (reference sequence). This CDR3 spans 15 amino acids. V dropped 5 bases and J dropped 3; count of bases not matched to a gene: 7. The DNA of the CDR3 is TGTGCCAGCAGTACCGGGACAGGGGCTTACTACGAGCAGTACTTC. Protein product: CASSTGTGAYYEQYF.

This clonotype showed up many times. This rearrangement joins TRBV19 to TRBJ2-5; D may be TRBD2 (5 bases). Trimming stripped 5 bases from V and 5 bases from J, with 18 bases between. CDR1 and CDR2 (germline): LNHDA, SQIVND (reference sequence). The CDR3 consists of 15 residues. The CDR3 loop is CASSFILAGAETQYF. The CDR3 DNA reads as TGTGCCAGTAGTTTTATTCTAGCTGGCGCGGAGACCCAGTACTTC.

This clonotype was picked up many times. This chain connects TRBV5-6 to TRBJ2-7, with TRBD1 matching 8 bases. The CDR3 consists of 15 residues. Looked up from germline, CDR1 is SGHDT and CDR2 is YYEEEE. The trim removed 3 bases at V and 2 bases at J, leaving 7 bases unmatched. The CDR3 sequence is CASSSSGQGTYEQYF. The CDR3 DNA is TGTGCCAGCAGCTCCTCTGGACAGGGCACCTACGAGCAGTACTTC.

This clonotype has at least ten counts. The V call is TRBV30, the J call TRBJ1-2, with TRBD1 identical over 7 bases. Trimming removed 1 base from V and 5 bases from J; junction bases left unmatched: 4. From germline, CDR1 is GTSNPN and CDR2 SVGIG (reference sequence). The CDR3 consists of 13 residues. CDR3 sequence reads: CAWSAATGYGYTF. CDR3 DNA: TGTGCCTGGAGTGCCGCGACAGGGTATGGCTACACCTTC.

V is TRBV19 and J is TRBJ2-4; D possibly corresponds to TRBD1 (6 bases). The V gene's germline CDR1 is LNHDA and CDR2 SQIVND (reference sequence). With 5 bases removed from V and 0 bases from J, the gap between germline ends came to 17 bases. The CDR3 is 17 amino acids. CDR3: CASSSPQGALAKNIQYF. The CDR3, as DNA: TGTGCCAGTAGTTCCCCACAGGGTGCCCTAGCCAAAAACATTCAGTACTTC.

The chain joins TRBV19 to TRBJ2-7; 7 bases map to TRBD2. V lost 2 bases, J lost 2 bases, and 9 bases stayed unmatched. Germline lookup yields CDR1 LNHDA and CDR2 SQIVND (reference sequence). The length of the CDR3 is 16 residues. CDR3: CASSIHLGAGTYEQYF. CDR3 coding DNA: TGTGCCAGTAGTATACACCTTGGAGCGGGGACCTACGAGCAGTACTTC.

This clonotype was counted ten times or more. The J gene is TRBJ2-1, the V gene TRBV12-3 or TRBV12-4; no clear D gene. This CDR3 spans 14 amino acids. The germline V and J ends were trimmed by 2 bases and 0 bases, with 5 bases remaining between them. CDR3 coding DNA: TGTGCCAGCAGTTTAAGTAGCTCCTACAATGAGCAGTTCTTC. It encodes CASSLSSSYNEQFF.

Note on this clonotype: A much larger clone lies one base from this, so it may be a read error. The rearrangement uses TRBV3-1 and TRBJ2-1; 11 bases match TRBD2. The CDR3 consists of 17 residues. CDR1 is LGHDT and CDR2 is YNNKEL in the germline V gene (reference sequence). The trim removed 4 bases at V and 10 bases at J, leaving 15 bases unmatched. In nucleotides, the CDR3 is TGTGCCAGCAGCCTACGACCGAGGCTAGCGGGAGGCTACGAGCAGTTCTTC. Residues: CASSLRPRLAGGYEQFF.

The chain recombines TRBV6-1 with TRBJ1-1; D not resolved. V was pared by 6 bases and J by 4 bases, with 15 bases between. Germline loops: CDR1 MNHNS, CDR2 SASEGT. This CDR3 is built from 14 residues. DNA for the CDR3: TGTGCCAGCAGAGGGCTGACCGTCCCCACTGAAGCTTTCTTT. This codes for CASRGLTVPTEAFF.

This chain uses TRBV30 with TRBJ2-2; D not certain. The CDR3 spans 12 residues. With 4 bases removed from V and 3 bases from J, the gap between germline ends came to 6 bases. The germline gives CDR1 GTSNPN, CDR2 SVGIG (reference sequence). DNA for the CDR3: TGTGCCTGGACCCCTCACACCGGGGAGCTGTTTTTT. It translates to CAWTPHTGELFF.

At least ten counts were recorded for this clonotype. The rearrangement links TRBV6-1 to TRBJ2-3; TRBD2 might be the D (5 bases). This CDR3 contains 16 residues. With 6 bases removed from V and 0 bases from J, the gap between germline ends came to 16 bases. Germline CDR1 is MNHNS and CDR2 is SASEGT. CDR3 loop: CASSRKRSASTDTQYF. The CDR3 DNA sequence: TGTGCCAGCAGCCGTAAGCGGAGCGCTAGCACAGATACGCAGTATTTT.

This clonotype was picked up many times. This chain links TRBV30 with TRBJ2-1; no clear D gene. The CDR3 covers 12 residues. V lost 2 bases and J 4 bases, leaving 6 bases between the germline ends. The germline V gene has CDR1 GTSNPN and CDR2 SVGIG (reference sequence). In DNA form, the CDR3 reads TGTGCCTGGAGTACCCTATACAATGAGCAGTTCTTC. It codes for CAWSTLYNEQFF.

This chain joins TRBV29-1 and TRBJ1-5; 8 bases fit TRBD1. Germline V CDR1 and CDR2: SQVTM, ANQGSEA. The CDR3 totals 15 residues. Trimming removed 4 bases from V and 4 bases from J; junction bases left unmatched: 9. CDR3 region: CSVGGGTGRNQPQHF. CDR3 DNA sequence: TGCAGCGTTGGAGGGGGGACAGGTCGGAATCAGCCCCAGCATTTT.

Comment on this clonotype: A read error is the likely source, as a far larger clone sits one nucleotide away. The chain employs TRBV6-5 and TRBJ2-1; 7 positions agree with TRBD2. Germline V gene data show CDR1 as MNHEY and CDR2 as SVGAGI. The V segment lost 4 bases and the J segment 0 bases; nucleotides outside the gene matches: 12. The CDR3 runs to 18 residues. CDR3 DNA sequence: TGTGCCAGCAGTTGGCAGGCTAGCGGACTTAGCTCCTACAATGAGCAGTTCTTC. Translation gives CASSWQASGLSSYNEQFF.

The rearrangement joins TRBV18 to TRBJ2-7; TRBD1 matches 10 bases. This CDR3 is built from 15 residues. Per the germline V gene, CDR1 is KGHSH and CDR2 is LQKENI. J gave up 0 bases and V 5 bases, and 4 bases lay outside the gene matches. The CDR3 sequence is CASSEGQGSSYEQYF. CDR3 nucleotides: TGTGCCAGCTCAGAGGGACAGGGGAGCTCCTACGAGCAGTACTTC.

This clonotype was found many times. V and J are TRBV7-2 and TRBJ2-7; 8 nucleotides align to TRBD1. The V and J ends lost 2 bases and 1 base, in that order; junction bases with no gene match: 4. This CDR3 comprises 15 residues. The germline CDR1 and CDR2 sequences are SGHTA and FQGNSA. CDR3 protein: CASSLKTGVSYEQYF. The CDR3 DNA sequence: TGTGCCAGCAGCTTAAAGACAGGGGTTTCCTACGAGCAGTACTTC.

This clonotype was seen just once. Possible read error: a much larger clone is one base away. The gene calls are TRBV13 and TRBJ1-4; 9 bases are a match to TRBD1. This CDR3 region has 14 residues. Germline CDR1 and CDR2: PRHDT and FYEKMQ (reference sequence). The CDR3 protein is CASSPGTGNEKLVF. The CDR3, as DNA: TGTGCCAGCAGCCCCGGGACAGGGAATGAAAAACTGGTTTTT. The full variable domain, in which reference TRBV13 and TRBJ1-4 provide the parts outside the CDR3, is AAGVIQSPRHLIKEKRETATLKCYPIPRHDTVYWYQQGPGQDPQFLISFYEKMQSDKGSIPDRFSAQQFSDYHSELNMSSLELGDSALYFCASSPGTGNEKLVFGSGTQLSVL.

The chain couples TRBV27 to TRBJ2-5, with D tentatively TRBD1 or TRBD2 (5 bases each). CDR3 length: 14 residues. V lost 2 bases, J lost 5 bases, and 12 bases lay in between. Germline lookup yields CDR1 MNHEY and CDR2 SMNVEV (reference sequence). CDR3 sequence (DNA): TGTGCCAGCAGTTTAACTAGGGGCAGGGAGACCCAGTACTTC. Its translation is CASSLTRGRETQYF.

Ten or more counts support this clonotype. The gene calls are TRBV5-6 and TRBJ2-1; D ambiguous. With 4 bases removed from V and 0 bases from J, the gap between germline ends came to 11 bases. The germline V gene encodes CDR1 SGHDT and CDR2 YYEEEE. This CDR3 spans 15 amino acids. CDR3 DNA sequence: TGTGCCAGCAGCCCGGACGTAAGCTCCTACAATGAGCAGTTCTTC. Translation gives CASSPDVSSYNEQFF.

This clonotype showed up many times. The gene calls are TRBV20-1 and TRBJ2-7, with unresolved D. V was pared by 1 base and J by 3 bases, with 10 bases between. Germline V gives CDR1 DFQATT, CDR2 SNEGSKA (reference sequence). This CDR3 is 13 amino acids long. CDR3 region: CSARAIGFYEQYF. The CDR3 DNA is TGCAGTGCTAGAGCAATAGGTTTCTACGAGCAGTACTTC.